Presented here are 11 T cell receptor beta chains from one specimen sequenced in a study of T cells in Graves' hyperthyroidism and ophthalmopathy. Amplification of TCR beta CDR3 regions used RNA as the template. Researchers ran a first-round RT-PCR on the TCR CDR3 using the HTBI primer set. TCRdb reprocessed the multiplex PCR reads with MiXCR, giving one entry per CDR3 protein. The sample contains 490,000 or so distinct CDR3 sequences, 20% of which appear only once. Input material: blood. These receptors came from a man aged 40-49 years with Graves' ophthalmopathy.

This chain connects TRBV30 to TRBJ2-3, with 7 bases fitting TRBD1. V was pared by 0 bases and J by 1 base, with 4 bases of the junction left unmatched. CDR3 length: 15 residues. From germline, CDR1 is GTSNPN and CDR2 SVGIG (reference sequence). For the CDR3, the DNA is TGTGCCTGGAGTGTGTCGGGACAGCGCACAGATACGCAGTATTTT. This sequence encodes CAWSVSGQRTDTQYF.

The V and J genes are TRBV10-3 and TRBJ2-1, with a tentative D call TRBD2 (6 bases). The CDR3 totals 12 residues. Germline CDR1 reads ENHRY; CDR2 reads SYGVKD. V dropped 3 bases and J dropped 6 bases, with 6 bases sitting between them. As DNA, the CDR3 is TGTGCCATCAGTGAAGCGGGCAATGAGCAGTTCTTC. Protein sequence: CAISEAGNEQFF.

Comment on this clonotype: A much bigger clone sits one base away, suggesting this may be a read error. The CDR3 loop is CASSSLTGVSYEQYF. CDR3 DNA: TGTGCCAGCAGCTCCCTTACTGGCGTCTCTTACGAGCAGTACTTC. The rearrangement uses TRBV11-2 and TRBJ2-7; D is ambiguous. Between the trimmed V and J ends, which lost 4 bases and 4 bases, there was a span of 17 bases. CDR1 and CDR2 from the germline V gene are SGHAT and FQNNGV. This CDR3 region has 15 residues.

CDR3 coding DNA: TGTGCCAGCAGCTCCGGGGGCTCAGAGGAGACCCAGTACTTC. Amino acids: CASSSGGSEETQYF. The V call is TRBV7-2, the J call TRBJ2-5, with D perhaps assigned TRBD1 or TRBD2 (6 bases each). Trimming removed 4 bases from V and 5 bases from J, with 14 bases in between. The germline CDR1 and CDR2 sequences are SGHTA and FQGNSA. This CDR3 contains 14 residues.

V usage is TRBV2 and J usage is TRBJ2-5; D possibly corresponds to TRBD1 (8 bases). The CDR3 has 14 amino acids. Germline V gene data show CDR1 as SNHLY and CDR2 as FYNNEI. V shed 8 bases and J shed 3 bases, with 16 bases lying between them. The DNA of the CDR3 is TGTGCCAGCGGACTAGACAGGGGTGAAGAGACCCAGTACTTC. Amino acids: CASGLDRGEETQYF.

This clonotype was observed at least ten times. The genes are TRBV20-1 and TRBJ2-5, with 9 nucleotides matching TRBD2. CDR1 is DFQATT, CDR2 SNEGSKA, per germline (reference sequence). There are 12 residues in the CDR3. V gave up 6 bases and J gave up 5 bases; unmatched junction bases: 4. The chain's CDR3 is CSAVAGGETQYF. As DNA, the CDR3 is TGCAGTGCCGTGGCGGGGGGGGAGACCCAGTACTTC.

V usage is TRBV5-6 and J usage is TRBJ2-7, with D unclear. Per the germline V gene, CDR1 is SGHDT and CDR2 is YYEEEE. The V end was cut by 4 bases, the J end by 6 bases, with 20 bases between. CDR3 length: 15 residues. The CDR3 sequence: CASSTDAPGDVEQYF. CDR3 nucleotides: TGTGCCAGCAGCACGGACGCCCCGGGCGACGTCGAGCAGTACTTC.

This clonotype showed up many times. The J gene is TRBJ1-1, the V gene TRBV29-1; D call uncertain. Germline loops: CDR1 SQVTM, CDR2 ANQGSEA. With 4 bases removed from V and 0 bases from J, the gap between germline ends came to 12 bases. The length of the CDR3 is 14 residues. The CDR3 region is CSVVRRLVNTEAFF. The CDR3 coding sequence is TGCAGCGTTGTACGGCGGTTGGTGAACACTGAAGCTTTCTTT.

V gene TRBV3-1 combines with J gene TRBJ2-5; 11 bases align to TRBD2. Germline V gives CDR1 LGHDT, CDR2 YNNKEL (reference sequence). With V trimmed by 0 bases and J by 4 bases, 4 bases remained unmatched. The CDR3 is 16 residues long. The CDR3 here is CASSQDPGLAGETQYF. The CDR3 nucleotides read TGTGCCAGCAGCCAAGATCCCGGACTAGCGGGAGAGACCCAGTACTTC.

This clonotype has more than one count but fewer than ten. The chain couples TRBV6-1 to TRBJ2-2, with 10 bases fitting TRBD2. The CDR3 has 17 amino acids. CDR1 is MNHNS and CDR2 is SASEGT in the germline V gene. Germline trimming cut 4 bases from V and 4 bases from J; bases unmatched to any gene: 9. The CDR3 sequence: CASSALAGAAGTGELFF. Here the CDR3 DNA reads TGTGCCAGCAGTGCCCTAGCGGGAGCGGCGGGCACCGGGGAGCTGTTTTTT.

This clonotype has more than one count but fewer than ten. This rearrangement joins TRBV6-1 to TRBJ1-2; D remains ambiguous. The CDR3 has 16 amino acids. V was clipped by 6 bases and J by 1 base, with 18 bases between them. Germline-derived CDR1 and CDR2 are MNHNS and SASEGT. The CDR3 DNA sequence: TGTGCCAGCAGACCTGGCCCGGGAGGGATTAACTATGGCTACACCTTC. It yields the protein CASRPGPGGINYGYTF.